This TCR beta chain was captured by sequencing in a study of vaccination and CD4 T cells after COVID-19. Study as a whole: In the control cultures, a CEFX pool, an HIV-1 Nef pool, or no peptide was supplied.

Germline V lookup: CDR1 MNHNS, CDR2 SASEGT. Trimming took 9 bases from V and 5 from J; bases not matched to a gene: 5. The CDR3 consists of 13 residues. With the Oncomine TCR Beta short-read assay, DNA from cultured CD4+ T cells was sequenced. Using the QIAamp micro DNA kit, genomic DNA was extracted from the CD4+ T cells that had been cultured. TCRdb independently ran MiXCR on the PCR reads; one entry per CDR3 protein. This table holds under 30,000 distinct CDR3 sequences, roughly a third found once. Time point denoted: late sampling 161 to 241 days after vaccination in three convalescent patients. Documented treatment: roughly 10-day PBMC culture with coronavirus spike peptide pools or control peptides (ViraFEST assay). This clonotype has a handful of counts. Its antigen is undetermined.

Sequenced here: CD4+ T cells from blood, cultured in vitro, sampled about 7 months after SARS-CoV-2 vaccination. This sequence was found in a human donor who had recovered from COVID-19. The chain links TRBV6-1 to TRBJ2-2; 8 nucleotides align to TRBD1. CDR3 residues: CASKRQGTGELFF. The DNA for the CDR3 is TGTGCCAGTAAACGACAGGGGACCGGGGAGCTGTTTTTT.